This record concerns one T cell receptor (beta chain) sequence. The data originate from a study of blood T cell repertoires in COVID-19. As for the study in general: There were acute and convalescent COVID-19 samples, and they came from the United States, Italy and Spain. In each case, the material was cDNA or gDNA derived from T cells, B-cell-depleted T cells, or PBMCs.

Patients in Seattle were enrolled during active infection, then followed longitudinally. V shed 5 bases and J shed 2 bases, with 10 bases lying between them. The CDR3 spans 13 residues. CDR1 is KGHSH and CDR2 is LQKENI in the germline V gene. Per the study methods: It was from reference gene primer amplification that nucleated cell counts were estimated. Data came from immunoSEQ multiplex PCR; TCRdb stores just in-frame clones and leaves some out. The V and J calls and clone size come from that table; D and trimming were worked out from the DNA. The table has 450,000 or so clones, roughly 89% seen once.

The receptor comes from a man aged 18 to 29 with COVID-19, enrolled during active disease. V and J are TRBV18 and TRBJ2-7, with D possibly being TRBD1 (6 bases). The sequenced sample was peripheral blood. The CDR3 spells CASSSDSAYEQYF. The DNA for the CDR3 is TGTGCCAGCTCATCGGACAGTGCCTACGAGCAGTACTTC.